This T cell receptor beta chain originates from a study of siplizumab effects on memory and regulatory T cells. Whole-study findings and limits: To unstimulated subsets, only a minor fraction of alloreactive clones could be mapped.

As for this clone: Its antigen is unidentified.

The CDR3 contains 15 residues. V was clipped by 6 bases and J by 1 base, with 15 bases between them. Germline CDR1 reads SNHLY; CDR2 reads FYNNEI. Sequencing used immunoSEQ multiplex PCR; TCRdb keeps in-frame clones, though not all of them. The profile shows under 150,000 clones, about 95% of them singletons. The sample was non-Treg CD4+ T cells sorted from blood. The chain uses TRBV2 and TRBJ1-1; possibly TRBD1 for D (6 bases). This TCR came from a human donor in good health. The DNA for the CDR3 is TGTGCCAGCAGGGGAACAGGGAAGGGGAACACTGAAGCTTTCTTT. Encoded protein: CASRGTGKGNTEAFF.